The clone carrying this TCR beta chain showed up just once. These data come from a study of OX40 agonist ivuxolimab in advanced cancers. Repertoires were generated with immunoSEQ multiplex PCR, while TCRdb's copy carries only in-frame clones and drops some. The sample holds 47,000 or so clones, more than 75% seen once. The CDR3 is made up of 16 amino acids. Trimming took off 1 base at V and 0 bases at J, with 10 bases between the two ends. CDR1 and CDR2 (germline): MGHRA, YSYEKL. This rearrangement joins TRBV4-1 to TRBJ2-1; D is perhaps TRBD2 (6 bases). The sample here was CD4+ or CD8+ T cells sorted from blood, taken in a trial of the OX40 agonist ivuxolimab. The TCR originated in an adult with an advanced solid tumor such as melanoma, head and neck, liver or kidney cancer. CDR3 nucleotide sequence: TGCGCCAGCAGCCAAGCGGCGGGGAGCTCCTACAATGAGCAGTTCTTC. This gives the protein CASSQAAGSSYNEQFF.